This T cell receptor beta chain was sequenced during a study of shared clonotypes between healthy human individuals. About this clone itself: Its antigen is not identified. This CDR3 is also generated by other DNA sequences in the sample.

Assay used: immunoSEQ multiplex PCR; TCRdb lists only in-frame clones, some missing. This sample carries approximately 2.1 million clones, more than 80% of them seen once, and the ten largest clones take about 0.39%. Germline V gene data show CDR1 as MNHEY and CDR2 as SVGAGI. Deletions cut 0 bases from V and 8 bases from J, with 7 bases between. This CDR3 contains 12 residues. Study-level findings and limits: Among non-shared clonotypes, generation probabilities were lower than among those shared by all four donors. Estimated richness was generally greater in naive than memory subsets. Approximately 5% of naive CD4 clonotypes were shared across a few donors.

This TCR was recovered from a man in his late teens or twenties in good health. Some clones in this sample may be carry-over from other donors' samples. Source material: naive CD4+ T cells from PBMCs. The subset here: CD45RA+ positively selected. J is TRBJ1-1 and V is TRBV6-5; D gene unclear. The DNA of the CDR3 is TGTGCCAGCAGTTACTCTGGGGAGGAAGCTTTCTTT. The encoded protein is CASSYSGEEAFF.